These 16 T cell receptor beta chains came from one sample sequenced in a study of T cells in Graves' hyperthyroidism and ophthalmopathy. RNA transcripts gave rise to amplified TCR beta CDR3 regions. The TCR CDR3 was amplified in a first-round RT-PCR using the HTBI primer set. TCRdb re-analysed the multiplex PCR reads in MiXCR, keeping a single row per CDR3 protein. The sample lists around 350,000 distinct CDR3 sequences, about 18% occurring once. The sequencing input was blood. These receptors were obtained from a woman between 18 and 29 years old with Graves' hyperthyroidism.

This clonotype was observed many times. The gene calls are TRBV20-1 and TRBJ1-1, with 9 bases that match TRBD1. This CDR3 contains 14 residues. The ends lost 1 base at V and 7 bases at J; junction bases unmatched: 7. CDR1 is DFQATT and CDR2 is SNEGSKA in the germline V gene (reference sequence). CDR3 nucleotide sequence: TGCAGTGCTAGAGTGTACAGGGGGCATGGTGAAGCTTTCTTT. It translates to CSARVYRGHGEAFF.

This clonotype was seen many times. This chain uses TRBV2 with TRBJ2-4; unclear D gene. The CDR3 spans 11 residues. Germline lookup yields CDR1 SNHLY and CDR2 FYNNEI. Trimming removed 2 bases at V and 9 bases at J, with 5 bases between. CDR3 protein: CASSERGIQYF. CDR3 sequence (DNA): TGTGCCAGCAGTGAACGAGGCATTCAGTACTTC.

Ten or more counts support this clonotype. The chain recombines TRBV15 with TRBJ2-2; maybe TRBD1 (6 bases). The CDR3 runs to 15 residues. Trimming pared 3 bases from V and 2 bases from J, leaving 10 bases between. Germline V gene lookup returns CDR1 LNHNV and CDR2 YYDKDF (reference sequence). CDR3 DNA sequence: TGTGCCACCAGCAGCAGGGGATTAAACACCGGGGAGCTGTTTTTT. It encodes CATSSRGLNTGELFF.

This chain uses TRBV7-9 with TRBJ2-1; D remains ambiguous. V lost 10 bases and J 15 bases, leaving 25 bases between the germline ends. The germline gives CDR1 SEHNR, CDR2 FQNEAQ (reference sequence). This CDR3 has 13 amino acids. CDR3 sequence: CATTGQLPQTPFF. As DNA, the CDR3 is TGTGCCACGACGGGCCAGCTACCCCAAACTCCGTTCTTC. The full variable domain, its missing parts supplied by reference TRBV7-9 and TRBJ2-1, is DTGVSQNPRHKITKRGQNVTFRCDPISEHNRLYWYRQTLGQGPEFLTYFQNEAQLEKSRLLSDRFSAERPKGSFSTLEIQRTEQGDSAMYLCATTGQLPQTPFFGPGTRLTVL.

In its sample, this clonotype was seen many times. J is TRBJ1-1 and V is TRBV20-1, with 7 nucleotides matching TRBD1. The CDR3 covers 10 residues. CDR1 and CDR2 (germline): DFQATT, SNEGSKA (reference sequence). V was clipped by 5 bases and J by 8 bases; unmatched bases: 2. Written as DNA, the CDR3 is TGCAGTGCTGACAGGGAGGAAGCTTTCTTT. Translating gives CSADREEAFF.

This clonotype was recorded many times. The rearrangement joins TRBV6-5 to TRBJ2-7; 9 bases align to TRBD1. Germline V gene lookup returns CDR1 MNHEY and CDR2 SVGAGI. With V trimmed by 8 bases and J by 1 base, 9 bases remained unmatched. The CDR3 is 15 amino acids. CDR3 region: CASPRGTGRSYEQYF. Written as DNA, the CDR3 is TGTGCCAGCCCTCGTGGGACAGGGAGATCCTACGAGCAGTACTTC.

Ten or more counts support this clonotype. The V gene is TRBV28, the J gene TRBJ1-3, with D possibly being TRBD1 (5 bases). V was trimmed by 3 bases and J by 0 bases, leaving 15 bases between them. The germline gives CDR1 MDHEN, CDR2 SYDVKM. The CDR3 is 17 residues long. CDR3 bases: TGTGCCAGCAGTTTGGGGCGGGCCGCCAACTCTGGAAACACCATATATTTT. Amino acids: CASSLGRAANSGNTIYF.

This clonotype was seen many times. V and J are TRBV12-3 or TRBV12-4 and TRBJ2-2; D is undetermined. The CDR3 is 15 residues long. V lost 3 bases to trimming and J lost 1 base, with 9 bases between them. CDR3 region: CASSFACGNTGELFF. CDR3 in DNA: TGTGCCAGCAGTTTCGCCTGCGGGAACACCGGGGAGCTGTTTTTT.

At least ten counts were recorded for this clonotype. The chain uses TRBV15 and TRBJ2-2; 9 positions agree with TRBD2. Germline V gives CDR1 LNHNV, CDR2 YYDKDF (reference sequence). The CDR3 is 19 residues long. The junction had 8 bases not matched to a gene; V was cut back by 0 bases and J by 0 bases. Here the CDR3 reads CATSRDPSGALTNTGELFF. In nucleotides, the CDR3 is TGTGCCACCAGCAGAGATCCTAGCGGGGCGCTCACGAACACCGGGGAGCTGTTTTTT. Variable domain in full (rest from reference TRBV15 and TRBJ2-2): DAMVIQNPRYQVTQFGKPVTLSCSQTLNHNVMYWYQQKSSQAPKLLFHYYDKDFNNEADTPDNFQSRRPNTSFCFLDIRSPGLGDTAMYLCATSRDPSGALTNTGELFFGEGSRLTVL.

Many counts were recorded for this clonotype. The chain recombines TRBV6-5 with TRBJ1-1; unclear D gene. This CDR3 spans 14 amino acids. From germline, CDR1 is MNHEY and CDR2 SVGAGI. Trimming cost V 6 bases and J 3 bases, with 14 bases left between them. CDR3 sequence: CASRVSEVDTEAFF. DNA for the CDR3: TGTGCCAGCAGGGTTAGCGAAGTGGACACTGAAGCTTTCTTT.

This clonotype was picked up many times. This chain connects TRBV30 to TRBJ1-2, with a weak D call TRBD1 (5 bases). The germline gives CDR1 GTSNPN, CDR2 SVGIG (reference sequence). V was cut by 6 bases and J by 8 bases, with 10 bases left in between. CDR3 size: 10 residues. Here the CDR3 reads CACYRRGYTF. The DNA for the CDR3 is TGTGCCTGTTACAGGAGGGGCTACACCTTC.

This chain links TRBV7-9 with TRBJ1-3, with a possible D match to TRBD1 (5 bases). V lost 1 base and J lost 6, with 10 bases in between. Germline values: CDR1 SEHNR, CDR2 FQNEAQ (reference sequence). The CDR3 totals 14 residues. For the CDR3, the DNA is TGTGCCAGCAGCTTAGAGGGGCCTAAAAACACCATATATTTT. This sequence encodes CASSLEGPKNTIYF.

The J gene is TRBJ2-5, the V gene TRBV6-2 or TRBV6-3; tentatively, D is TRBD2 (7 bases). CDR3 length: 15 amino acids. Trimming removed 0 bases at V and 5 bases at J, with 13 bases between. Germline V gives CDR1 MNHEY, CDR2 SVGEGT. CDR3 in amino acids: CASSYSGGGPETQYF. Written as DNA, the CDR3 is TGTGCCAGCAGTTACTCAGGGGGAGGGCCGGAGACCCAGTACTTC.

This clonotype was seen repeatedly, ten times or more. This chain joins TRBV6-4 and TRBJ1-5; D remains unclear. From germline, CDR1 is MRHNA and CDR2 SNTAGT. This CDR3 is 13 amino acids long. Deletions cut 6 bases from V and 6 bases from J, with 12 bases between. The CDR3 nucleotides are TGTGCCAGCAGCGCCGGGCCGAGTCAGCCCCAGCATTTT. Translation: CASSAGPSQPQHF.

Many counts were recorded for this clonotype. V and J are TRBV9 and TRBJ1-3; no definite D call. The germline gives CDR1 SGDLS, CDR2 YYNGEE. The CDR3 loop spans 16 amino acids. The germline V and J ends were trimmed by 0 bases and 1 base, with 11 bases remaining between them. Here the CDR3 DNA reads TGTGCCAGCAGCGTAGGGTCTCCGGTTTCTGGAAACACCATATATTTT. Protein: CASSVGSPVSGNTIYF.

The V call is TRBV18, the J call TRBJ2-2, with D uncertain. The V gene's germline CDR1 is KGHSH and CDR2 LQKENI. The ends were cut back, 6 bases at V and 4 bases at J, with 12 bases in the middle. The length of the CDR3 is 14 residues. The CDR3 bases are TGTGCCAGCTCGGGGTCCAGAGCCACCGGGGAGCTGTTTTTT. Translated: CASSGSRATGELFF.